This T cell receptor (beta chain) was captured in a study of CD8+CD57+ T cells in acquired aplastic anemia. Whole-study results and caveats: Comparison of patients with controls identified around 31 shared CD8+ CDR3 sequences. A significant difference in CD8+ Simpson's diversity between patients and controls was not found.

This clonotype was counted many times. Its antigen is as yet unknown. The patients chosen for sequencing had shown expansion of CD8+CD57+ cells (detected by flow cytometry). The patients, all of them, had severe acquired aplastic anemia. This CDR3 has 14 amino acids. The V end was cut by 6 bases, the J end by 4 bases, with 14 bases between. Per the germline V gene, CDR1 is LNHDA and CDR2 is SQIVND (reference sequence). Genomic DNA served as template for TCR beta VDJ and CDR3 profiling. TCRdb used MiXCR to reprocess the reads, holding one entry per CDR3 protein. This table has some 150,000 distinct CDR3 sequences, around half appearing once.

The V call is TRBV19, the J call TRBJ2-3; D unclear. The TCR was taken from a human donor with aplastic anemia. The source material was sorted CD4+, CD8+, or CD8+CD57+ T cells (not recorded which) from PBMCs. The CDR3 loop is CASRPGSAPDTQYF. The CDR3, as DNA: TGTGCCAGTAGGCCCGGGTCAGCTCCAGATACGCAGTATTTT.